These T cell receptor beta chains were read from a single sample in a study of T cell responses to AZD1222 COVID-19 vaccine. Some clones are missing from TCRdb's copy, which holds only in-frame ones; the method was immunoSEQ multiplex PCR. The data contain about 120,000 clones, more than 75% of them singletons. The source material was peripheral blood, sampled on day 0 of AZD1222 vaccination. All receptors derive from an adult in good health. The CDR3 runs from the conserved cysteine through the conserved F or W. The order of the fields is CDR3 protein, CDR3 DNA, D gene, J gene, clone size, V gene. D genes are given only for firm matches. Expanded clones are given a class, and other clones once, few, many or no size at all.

cdr3_aa: CASSQWTSAFGTQYF
cdr3_nt: TGTGCCAGCAGCCAGTGGACTAGCGCTTTCGGGACGCAGTATTTT
d_call: TRBD2
j_call: TRBJ2-3
clone_size: few
v_call: TRBV14

cdr3_aa: CSVRDGGVEKLFF
cdr3_nt: TGCAGCGTTCGGGATGGAGGAGTCGAAAAACTGTTTTTT
d_call: NA
j_call: TRBJ1-4
clone_size: NA
v_call: TRBV29-1

cdr3_aa: CASSVGGTGYNNTGELFF
cdr3_nt: TGTGCCAGCAGCGTGGGAGGGACAGGCTATAACAACACCGGGGAGCTGTTTTTT
d_call: NA
j_call: TRBJ2-2
clone_size: NA
v_call: TRBV9

cdr3_aa: CASSVLTEANYGYTF
cdr3_nt: TGTGCCAGCAGCGTCCTGACAGAAGCTAACTATGGCTACACCTTC
d_call: NA
j_call: TRBJ1-2
clone_size: NA
v_call: TRBV5-4

cdr3_aa: CASSLVTEGYEQYF
cdr3_nt: TGTGCCAGCAGCTTAGTAACAGAAGGATACGAGCAGTACTTC
d_call: NA
j_call: TRBJ2-7
clone_size: NA
v_call: TRBV7-9

cdr3_aa: CASRPGLATYEQYF
cdr3_nt: TGCGCCAGCAGACCGGGACTAGCGACCTACGAGCAGTACTTC
d_call: TRBD2
j_call: TRBJ2-7
clone_size: NA
v_call: TRBV5-1

cdr3_aa: CASSPLTSGGYNEQFF
cdr3_nt: TGTGCCAGCTCACCGTTGACTAGCGGGGGGTACAATGAGCAGTTCTTC
d_call: TRBD2
j_call: TRBJ2-1
clone_size: NA
v_call: TRBV18

cdr3_aa: CASSLDGGTSEKLFF
cdr3_nt: TGTGCCAGCAGCTTAGATGGGGGTACGAGTGAAAAACTGTTTTTT
d_call: NA
j_call: TRBJ1-4
clone_size: NA
v_call: TRBV7-8

cdr3_aa: CASSHGPAYEQYF
cdr3_nt: TGTGCCAGCAGCCACGGGCCTGCGTACGAGCAGTACTTC
d_call: NA
j_call: TRBJ2-7
clone_size: few
v_call: TRBV7-3

cdr3_aa: CASSLGLEKEDTF
cdr3_nt: TGTGCCAGCAGCTTGGGGCTCGAAAAAGAAGACACCTTC
d_call: NA
j_call: TRBJ1-2
clone_size: NA
v_call: TRBV5-5

cdr3_aa: CASSRWTDEKLFF
cdr3_nt: TGTGCCAGCTCCCGATGGACGGATGAAAAACTGTTTTTT
d_call: NA
j_call: TRBJ1-4
clone_size: NA
v_call: TRBV18

cdr3_aa: CAISESATTNEQFF
cdr3_nt: TGTGCCATCAGTGAGTCAGCGACTACCAATGAGCAGTTCTTC
d_call: NA
j_call: TRBJ2-1
clone_size: NA
v_call: TRBV10-3

cdr3_aa: CASSYSGSSYNEQFF
cdr3_nt: TGCGCCAGCAGCTATAGCGGCAGCTCCTACAATGAGCAGTTCTTC
d_call: NA
j_call: TRBJ2-1
clone_size: NA
v_call: TRBV5-1

cdr3_aa: CASSYSGENYGYTF
cdr3_nt: TGTGCCAGCAGTTACTCGGGAGAAAACTATGGCTACACCTTC
d_call: NA
j_call: TRBJ1-2
clone_size: NA
v_call: TRBV6-5

cdr3_aa: CASSLRGTSGGQETQYF
cdr3_nt: TGCGCCAGCAGCTTGCGGGGGACTAGCGGGGGACAAGAGACCCAGTACTTC
d_call: TRBD2
j_call: TRBJ2-5
clone_size: NA
v_call: TRBV5-1

cdr3_aa: CASRPSGGEENEQFF
cdr3_nt: TGCGCCAGCAGACCTAGCGGGGGGGAGGAGAATGAGCAGTTCTTC
d_call: TRBD2
j_call: TRBJ2-1
clone_size: NA
v_call: TRBV5-1

cdr3_aa: CSASPSGSGTGELFF
cdr3_nt: TGCAGTGCTAGTCCCTCGGGGTCGGGCACCGGGGAGCTGTTTTTT
d_call: NA
j_call: TRBJ2-2
clone_size: NA
v_call: TRBV20-1

cdr3_aa: CASTQGGSNQPQHF
cdr3_nt: TGCGCCAGCACACAGGGGGGGAGCAATCAGCCCCAGCATTTT
d_call: TRBD1
j_call: TRBJ1-5
clone_size: once
v_call: TRBV10-2

cdr3_aa: CASSLGMTNEKLFF
cdr3_nt: TGCGCCAGCAGCTTGGGGATGACTAATGAAAAACTGTTTTTT
d_call: NA
j_call: TRBJ1-4
clone_size: NA
v_call: TRBV5-1

cdr3_aa: CASSLVPYEQYF
cdr3_nt: TGTGCCAGCAGCTTGGTCCCCTACGAGCAGTACTTC
d_call: NA
j_call: TRBJ2-7
clone_size: NA
v_call: TRBV5-6

cdr3_aa: CASSQDAMGSGANVLTF
cdr3_nt: TGCGCCAGCAGCCAAGACGCAATGGGCTCTGGGGCCAACGTCCTGACTTTC
d_call: NA
j_call: TRBJ2-6
clone_size: NA
v_call: TRBV4-3

cdr3_aa: CATPGREETQYF
cdr3_nt: TGCGCCACTCCGGGCAGGGAAGAGACCCAGTACTTC
d_call: NA
j_call: TRBJ2-5
clone_size: NA
v_call: TRBV10-1

cdr3_aa: CASSRTGISYNSPLHF
cdr3_nt: TGTGCCAGCAGCCGGACAGGGATCTCCTATAATTCACCCCTCCACTTT
d_call: TRBD1
j_call: TRBJ1-6
clone_size: NA
v_call: TRBV14

cdr3_aa: CASSPLLQGNGYTF
cdr3_nt: TGTGCCAGCTCACCATTATTACAGGGAAATGGCTACACCTTC
d_call: NA
j_call: TRBJ1-2
clone_size: NA
v_call: TRBV18

cdr3_aa: CASSLAGRSTDTQYF
cdr3_nt: TGTGCCAGCAGCTTAGCGGGGAGGAGCACAGATACGCAGTATTTT
d_call: NA
j_call: TRBJ2-3
clone_size: NA
v_call: TRBV7-2

cdr3_aa: CASRARALYTF
cdr3_nt: TGTGCCAGCAGGGCCAGGGCCCTCTACACCTTC
d_call: NA
j_call: TRBJ1-2
clone_size: NA
v_call: TRBV2

cdr3_aa: CASTFGPRSGNTIYF
cdr3_nt: TGTGCCAGCACCTTTGGGCCTCGCTCTGGAAACACCATATATTTT
d_call: NA
j_call: TRBJ1-3
clone_size: few
v_call: TRBV3-1/TRBV3-2

cdr3_aa: CASSGGWDSHTGELFF
cdr3_nt: TGTGCCAGCAGCGGGGGTTGGGACAGCCACACCGGGGAGCTGTTTTTT
d_call: TRBD1
j_call: TRBJ2-2
clone_size: NA
v_call: TRBV11-2

cdr3_aa: CASSYSRPPYEQYF
cdr3_nt: TGTGCCAGCAGTTACTCGAGGCCACCATACGAGCAGTACTTC
d_call: NA
j_call: TRBJ2-7
clone_size: NA
v_call: TRBV6-5

cdr3_aa: CASSYGGPDSDYGYTF
cdr3_nt: TGTGCCAGCAGTTACGGGGGGCCGGATTCAGACTATGGCTACACCTTC
d_call: NA
j_call: TRBJ1-2
clone_size: NA
v_call: TRBV6-5

cdr3_aa: CATSPSPGGNEKLFF
cdr3_nt: TGTGCCACCAGTCCTAGCCCGGGGGGTAATGAAAAACTGTTTTTT
d_call: NA
j_call: TRBJ1-4
clone_size: NA
v_call: TRBV15

cdr3_aa: CASSPLPGRVQETQYF
cdr3_nt: TGTGCCAGCAGCCCACTCCCGGGACGAGTACAAGAGACCCAGTACTTC
d_call: NA
j_call: TRBJ2-5
clone_size: few
v_call: TRBV7-7

cdr3_aa: CASSQGPINEKLFF
cdr3_nt: TGTGCCAGCAGCCAGGGACCTATAAATGAAAAACTGTTTTTT
d_call: NA
j_call: TRBJ1-4
clone_size: NA
v_call: TRBV5-4

cdr3_aa: CASSESGHRGPQHF
cdr3_nt: TGTGCCAGCAGTGAATCGGGACACCGAGGGCCCCAGCATTTT
d_call: NA
j_call: TRBJ1-5
clone_size: NA
v_call: TRBV6-1

cdr3_aa: CASSDWRRDRGQPQHF
cdr3_nt: TGTGCCAGCAGTGATTGGCGACGGGACAGGGGGCAGCCCCAGCATTTT
d_call: TRBD1
j_call: TRBJ1-5
clone_size: NA
v_call: TRBV6-1

cdr3_aa: CASSPSGTFLSGNTIYF
cdr3_nt: TGTGCCAGCAGCCCGTCCGGGACATTTCTCTCTGGAAACACCATATATTTT
d_call: NA
j_call: TRBJ1-3
clone_size: NA
v_call: TRBV7-9

cdr3_aa: CASSPKQDFTDTQYF
cdr3_nt: TGTGCCAGCAGCCCTAAACAAGATTTCACAGATACGCAGTATTTT
d_call: NA
j_call: TRBJ2-3
clone_size: NA
v_call: TRBV4-2